This T cell receptor (beta chain) was found in a study of blood T cell repertoires in COVID-19. Study background: Sites across the United States, Italy and Spain contributed samples from acute and convalescent COVID-19.

Authors' analysis steps: Estimation of nucleated cell counts was performed using reference gene primer amplification. Libraries were prepared by immunoSEQ multiplex PCR; TCRdb keeps only in-frame clonotypes and omits some of them. That table furnishes V, J and clone size, whereas the DNA furnished D and trimming. Counted here are 370,000 or so clones, more than 70% occurring once; the ten biggest clones make up 1% to 1.5%. This CDR3 has 17 amino acids. CDR1 and CDR2 (germline): SGHDT, YYEEEE. Between the trimmed V and J ends, which lost 7 bases and 6 bases, there was a span of 25 bases. Individuals drawn from 20 to 25 US areas were about 18 to 90 years old. Cohort placement rested on clinical history that participants reported themselves.

The sequence was obtained from a man aged 30-40 years who had recovered from COVID-19. The gene calls are TRBV5-6 and TRBJ2-2; tentatively, D is TRBD1 (5 bases). Sequencing used PBMCs or T cells enriched from blood (not recorded which). CDR3 DNA: TGTGCCAGCTACAGCTTGGTAGGGATTGAAGGGGCCGGGGAGCTGTTTTTT. Residues: CASYSLVGIEGAGELFF.